The T cell receptor (beta chain) under discussion was sequenced for a study of T-cell reconstitution after alpha-beta-depleted transplantation in children. Unique molecular identifiers were incorporated during preparation of the TCRbeta library. TCRdb passed the PCR reads through MiXCR, listing each CDR3 protein once. This table holds 190,000 or so distinct CDR3 sequences, more than 6.5% found once. V dropped 6 bases and J dropped 7; count of bases not matched to a gene: 14. There are 16 residues in the CDR3. CDR1 is DFQATT, CDR2 SNEGSKA, per germline (reference sequence). At least ten counts were recorded for this clonotype.

The receptor's source is a human donor who donated a stem cell graft to a child with Wiskott-Aldrich syndrome. The sequencing here drew on PBMCs from the stem cell graft donor, taken from the stem cell graft. This chain connects TRBV20-1 to TRBJ1-4, with 10 nucleotides matching TRBD1. Here the CDR3 DNA reads TGCAGTGCCCTGTGGGACAGGGGATCAGTTAGTGAAAAACTGTTTTTT. Protein sequence: CSALWDRGSVSEKLFF.